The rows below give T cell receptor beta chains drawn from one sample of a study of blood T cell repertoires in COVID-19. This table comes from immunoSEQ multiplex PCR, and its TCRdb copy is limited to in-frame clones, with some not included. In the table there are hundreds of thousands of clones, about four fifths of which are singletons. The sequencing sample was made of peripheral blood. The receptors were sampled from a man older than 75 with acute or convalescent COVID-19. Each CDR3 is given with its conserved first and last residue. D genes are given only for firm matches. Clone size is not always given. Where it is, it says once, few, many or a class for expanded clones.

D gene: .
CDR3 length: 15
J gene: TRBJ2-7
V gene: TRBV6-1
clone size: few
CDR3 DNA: TGTGCCAGCAGTGAGTACGGAGGTACTACCTACGAGCAGTACTTC
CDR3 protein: CASSEYGGTTYEQYF

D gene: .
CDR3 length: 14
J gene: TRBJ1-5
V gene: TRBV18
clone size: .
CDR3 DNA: TGTGCCAGCTCTTCGGCGGTGGGCAATCAGCCCCAGCATTTT
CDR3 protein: CASSSAVGNQPQHF

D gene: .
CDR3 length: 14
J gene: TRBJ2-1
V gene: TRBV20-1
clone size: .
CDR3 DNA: TGCAGTGCTAGTGTTTCTAATGAGCTAATTGAGCAGTTCTTC
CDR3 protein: CSASVSNELIEQFF

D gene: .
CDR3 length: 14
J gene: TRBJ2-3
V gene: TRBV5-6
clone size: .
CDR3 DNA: TGTGCCAGCAGCCCGGTGGCGGGTCGGGATACGCAGTATTTT
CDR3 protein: CASSPVAGRDTQYF

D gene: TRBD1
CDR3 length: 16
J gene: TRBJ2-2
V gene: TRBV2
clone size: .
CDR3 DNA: TGTGCCAGCAGTGGCACAGGGAACAGGGGGTTCGGGGAGCTGTTTTTT
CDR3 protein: CASSGTGNRGFGELFF

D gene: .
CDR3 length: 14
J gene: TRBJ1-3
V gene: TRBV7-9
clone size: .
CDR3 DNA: TGTGCCAGCAGGATAGAAAAAGCCGGAAACACCATATATTTT
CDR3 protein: CASRIEKAGNTIYF

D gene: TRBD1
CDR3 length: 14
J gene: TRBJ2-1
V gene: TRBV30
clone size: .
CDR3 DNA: TGTGCCTGGAGTGTACAGGGGGTGAGGAATGAGCAGTTCTTC
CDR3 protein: CAWSVQGVRNEQFF

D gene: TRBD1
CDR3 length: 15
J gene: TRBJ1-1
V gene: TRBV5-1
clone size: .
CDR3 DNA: TGCGCCAGCAGCACAGGGGGCCGTTTGAACACTGAAGCTTTCTTT
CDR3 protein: CASSTGGRLNTEAFF

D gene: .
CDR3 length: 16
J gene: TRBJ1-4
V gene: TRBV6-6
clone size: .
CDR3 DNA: TGTGCCAGCAGTTACTCCGAGGGGGTAGGGGTAGAAAAACTGTTTTTT
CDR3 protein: CASSYSEGVGVEKLFF

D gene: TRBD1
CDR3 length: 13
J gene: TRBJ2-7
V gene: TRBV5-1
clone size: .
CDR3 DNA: TGCGCCAGCAAAGGGACAGGACGTTACGAGCAGTACTTC
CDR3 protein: CASKGTGRYEQYF

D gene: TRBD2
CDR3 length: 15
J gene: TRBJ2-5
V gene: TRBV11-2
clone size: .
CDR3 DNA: TGTGCCAGCAGCTCGACTAGCGGGACCCAAGAGACCCAGTACTTC
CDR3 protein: CASSSTSGTQETQYF

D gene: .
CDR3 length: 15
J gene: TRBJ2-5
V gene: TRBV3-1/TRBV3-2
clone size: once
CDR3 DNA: TGTGCCAGCAGCCTCACGGGACACCTTCAAGAGACCCAGTACTTC
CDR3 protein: CASSLTGHLQETQYF

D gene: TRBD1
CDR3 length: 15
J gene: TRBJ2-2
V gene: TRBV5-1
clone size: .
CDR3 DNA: TGCGCCAGCAGCCTGACAGGGGATCTCACCGGGGAGCTGTTTTTT
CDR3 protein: CASSLTGDLTGELFF

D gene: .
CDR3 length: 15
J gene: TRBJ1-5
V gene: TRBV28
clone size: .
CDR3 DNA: TGTGCCAGCAAGGCCCGGGGGACGTACAATCAGCCCCAGCATTTT
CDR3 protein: CASKARGTYNQPQHF

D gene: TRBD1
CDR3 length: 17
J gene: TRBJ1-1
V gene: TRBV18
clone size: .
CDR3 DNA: TGTGCCAGCTCACCAGTTACCTTAGGACAGGGGAACACTGAAGCTTTCTTT
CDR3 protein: CASSPVTLGQGNTEAFF

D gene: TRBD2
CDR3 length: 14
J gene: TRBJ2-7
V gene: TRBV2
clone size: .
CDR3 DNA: TGTGCCAGCAGTGAGGGACTAGCGATCTACGAGCAGTACTTC
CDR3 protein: CASSEGLAIYEQYF

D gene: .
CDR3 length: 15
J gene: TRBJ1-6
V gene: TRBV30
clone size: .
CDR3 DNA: TGTGCCTGGAGTGTACCGAGCAGGTTTAATTCACCCCTCCACTTT
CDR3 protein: CAWSVPSRFNSPLHF

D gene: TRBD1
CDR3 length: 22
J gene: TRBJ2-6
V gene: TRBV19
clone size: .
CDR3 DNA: TGTGCCAGTAGTGTCCGGGACAGGGGGCATCTCCCTTTCTACTCTGGGGCCAACGTCCTGACTTTC
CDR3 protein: CASSVRDRGHLPFYSGANVLTF

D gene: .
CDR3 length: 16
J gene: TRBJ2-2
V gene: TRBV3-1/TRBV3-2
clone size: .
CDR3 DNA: TGTGCCAGCAGCCCCTCAGGGGCGTTTAACACCGGGGAGCTGTTTTTT
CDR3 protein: CASSPSGAFNTGELFF

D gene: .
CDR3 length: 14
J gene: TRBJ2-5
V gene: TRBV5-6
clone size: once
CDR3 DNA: TGTGCCAGCAGCTTGGGGGCAGGTTATGAGACCCAGTACTTC
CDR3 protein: CASSLGAGYETQYF

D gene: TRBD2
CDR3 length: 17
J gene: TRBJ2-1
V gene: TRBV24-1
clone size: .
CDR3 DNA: TGTGCCACCAGTGGGGTCGCGGGGGGCCTCTCCTACAATGAGCAGTTCTTC
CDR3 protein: CATSGVAGGLSYNEQFF

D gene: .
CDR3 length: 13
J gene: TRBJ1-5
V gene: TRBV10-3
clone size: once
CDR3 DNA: TGTGCCATCAGTGAAGGAGGGTACCAGCCCCAGCATTTT
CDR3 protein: CAISEGGYQPQHF

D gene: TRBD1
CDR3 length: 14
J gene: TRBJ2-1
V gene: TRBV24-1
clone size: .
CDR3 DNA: TGTGCCACCAGTCCACACAGGGGCGCCGATGAGCAGTTCTTC
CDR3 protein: CATSPHRGADEQFF